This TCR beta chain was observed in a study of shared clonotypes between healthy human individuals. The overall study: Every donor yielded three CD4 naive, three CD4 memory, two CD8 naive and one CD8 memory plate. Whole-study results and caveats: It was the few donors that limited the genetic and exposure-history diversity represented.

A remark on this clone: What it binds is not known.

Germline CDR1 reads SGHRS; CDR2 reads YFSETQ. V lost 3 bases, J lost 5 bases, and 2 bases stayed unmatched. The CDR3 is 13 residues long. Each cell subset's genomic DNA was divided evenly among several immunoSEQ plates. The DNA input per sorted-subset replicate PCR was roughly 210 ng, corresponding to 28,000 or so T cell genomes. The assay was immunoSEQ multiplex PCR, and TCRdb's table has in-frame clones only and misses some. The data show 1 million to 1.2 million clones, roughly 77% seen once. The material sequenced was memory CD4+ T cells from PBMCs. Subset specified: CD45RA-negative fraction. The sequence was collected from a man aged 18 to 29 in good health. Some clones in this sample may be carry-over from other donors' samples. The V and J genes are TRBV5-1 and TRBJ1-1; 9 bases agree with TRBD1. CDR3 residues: CASSWDRETEAFF. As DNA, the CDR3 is TGCGCCAGCAGCTGGGACAGGGAAACTGAAGCTTTCTTT.